The following is a TCR beta chain sequence with its context. This entry belongs to a study of blood T cell repertoires in COVID-19. Whole-study context: Samples taken during acute and convalescent COVID-19 were collected in the United States, Italy and Spain. The cDNA or gDNA used as material had been derived from T cells, B-cell-depleted T cells, or PBMCs.

Per the germline V gene, CDR1 is SGHTS and CDR2 is YDEGEE. The CDR3 length is 15 residues. V was clipped by 5 bases and J by 1 base; unmatched bases: 4. Authors' methods: Reference gene primer amplification gave nucleated cell count estimates. Profiled with immunoSEQ multiplex PCR; TCRdb holds only in-frame clones, not every one. V, J and clone size were drawn from that table, and D and trimming were deduced from the DNA. This sample has 70,000 to 80,000 clones, with 75% to 85% found just once. This receptor was obtained from a man older than 75 with acute or convalescent COVID-19. V gene TRBV5-8 combines with J gene TRBJ1-4, with 8 bases aligning to TRBD1. The sequencing input was peripheral blood. The CDR3 is CASRPTGGTNEKLFF. CDR3 nucleotides: TGTGCCAGCAGACCAACAGGGGGAACTAATGAAAAACTGTTTTTT.